This TCR beta chain is drawn from a study of neoadjuvant nivolumab and ipilimumab in lung cancer. Study-wide points: TCR richness and clonality were higher in tumors than adjacent uninvolved lung. TCR sequencing covered a small number of samples. Resected-tumor TCR richness correlated positively with pretherapy blood richness.

Notes on this clone: Its target is unknown.

Assay used: immunoSEQ multiplex PCR; TCRdb lists only in-frame clones, some missing. The sample includes more than 8,000 clones, about four fifths seen only once; the top ten take under 3.5%. Trimming took 7 bases from V and 1 from J; bases not matched to a gene: 3. This CDR3 has 13 amino acids. The germline V gene encodes CDR1 MDHEN and CDR2 SYDVKM. The chain employs TRBV28 and TRBJ1-1, with 7 nucleotides matching TRBD1. The source was peripheral blood, collected before neoadjuvant nivolumab, alone or with ipilimumab. The sequence was obtained from an adult with non-small cell lung cancer. CDR3 DNA: TGTGCCAGCAAAGAGGGGGCGAACACTGAAGCTTTCTTT. Translation gives CASKEGANTEAFF.